This T cell receptor beta chain stems from a study of OX40 agonist ivuxolimab in advanced cancers. Assay used: immunoSEQ multiplex PCR; TCRdb lists only in-frame clones, some missing. The sample has 35,000 to 40,000 clones, roughly 80% seen once. The CDR3 is 17 residues long. V lost 2 bases to trimming and J lost 0 bases, with 14 bases between them. The germline V gene encodes CDR1 MDHEN and CDR2 SYDVKM. The timepoints at which blood was sampled were baseline, cycle 4 day 1, and cycle 7 day 1. This clonotype originated in an adult with an advanced solid tumor such as melanoma, head and neck, liver or kidney cancer. V and J are TRBV28 and TRBJ1-3; D is unresolved. Sequenced material: CD4+ or CD8+ T cells sorted from blood, taken in a trial of the OX40 agonist ivuxolimab. The CDR3 spells CASSLNMAASSGNTIYF. The DNA for the CDR3 is TGTGCCAGCAGTTTAAACATGGCGGCCAGCTCTGGAAACACCATATATTTT.